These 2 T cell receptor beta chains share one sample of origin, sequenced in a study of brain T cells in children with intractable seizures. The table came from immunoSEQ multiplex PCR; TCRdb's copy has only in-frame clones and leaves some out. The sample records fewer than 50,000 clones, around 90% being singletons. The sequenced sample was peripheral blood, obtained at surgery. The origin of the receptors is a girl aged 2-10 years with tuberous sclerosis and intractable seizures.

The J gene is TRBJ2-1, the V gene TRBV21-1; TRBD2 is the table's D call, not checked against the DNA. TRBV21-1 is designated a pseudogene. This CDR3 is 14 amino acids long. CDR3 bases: TGTGCCAGCAGCGACTTGACCGAGGCCAATGAGCAGTTCTTC. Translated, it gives CASSDLTEANEQFF.

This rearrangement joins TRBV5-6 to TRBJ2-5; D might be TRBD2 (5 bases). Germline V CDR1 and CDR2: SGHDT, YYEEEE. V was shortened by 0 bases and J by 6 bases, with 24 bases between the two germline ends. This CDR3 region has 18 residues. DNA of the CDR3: TGTGCCAGCAGCTTGGTAAAACTGGATGACCCGAGCGGAAAGACCCAGTACTTC. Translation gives CASSLVKLDDPSGKTQYF.